The 20 T cell receptor beta chains below were found in one sample sequenced in a study of T cells in narcolepsy. Only in-frame clones appear in the TCRdb table, and some are missing; sequencing was by immunoSEQ multiplex PCR. The sample yields about 33,000 clones, around 90% seen once. What was sequenced was CD45RA- memory CD4+ T cells from PBMCs. These receptor sequences come from a human donor with narcolepsy.

The chain employs TRBV19 and TRBJ1-5; TRBD1 matches at 7 bases. Trimming at V came to 6 bases and at J to 4 bases, leaving 9 bases not matched to a gene. CDR3 length equals 15 residues. CDR1 is LNHDA, CDR2 SQIVND, per germline (reference sequence). The CDR3: CASRLDRSANQPQHF. The CDR3 nucleotides read TGTGCCAGTAGGCTGGACAGGTCAGCTAATCAGCCCCAGCATTTT.

This chain joins TRBV14 and TRBJ2-7; 9 bases fit TRBD2. Germline trimming cut 3 bases from V and 1 base from J; bases unmatched to any gene: 7. Per germline, CDR1 SGHDN and CDR2 FVKESK. The CDR3 runs 16 residues. Here the CDR3 reads CASSHPGTSRSYEQYF. The CDR3 DNA is TGTGCCAGCAGCCACCCCGGGACTAGCAGGTCCTACGAGCAGTACTTC.

The chain couples TRBV6-6 to TRBJ1-5; 7 bases match TRBD1. V lost 6 bases, J lost 1 base, and 3 bases stayed unmatched. CDR3 length: 14 residues. CDR1 and CDR2 (germline): MNHNY, SVGAGI (reference sequence). The CDR3 is CASRSQGSNQPQHF. The CDR3 DNA is TGTGCCAGCAGATCACAGGGGAGCAATCAGCCCCAGCATTTT.

The chain carries TRBV6-1 and TRBJ2-5; tentatively, D is TRBD1 or TRBD2 (5 bases each). Germline V gene data show CDR1 as MNHNS and CDR2 as SASEGT. The CDR3 contains 13 residues. V gave up 11 bases and J gave up 5 bases, with 18 bases separating them. For the CDR3, the DNA is TGTGCCTGCCGGGGCTCACGAGGGGAGACCCAGTACTTC. This codes for CACRGSRGETQYF.

The chain employs TRBV7-9 and TRBJ2-1; the match to TRBD2 covers 9 bases. CDR1 and CDR2 from the germline V gene are SEHNR and FQNEAQ (reference sequence). Trimming removed 5 bases from V and 15 bases from J; junction bases left unmatched: 8. The CDR3 contains 12 residues. The DNA of the CDR3 is TGTGCCAGCAGCCCCCAGGCTAGCGGGATGTTCTTC. Encoded protein: CASSPQASGMFF.

The V call is TRBV18, the J call TRBJ2-1, with 11 nucleotides matching TRBD2. The CDR3 is 16 amino acids. Unmatched junction bases numbered 5, after V lost 3 bases and J lost 4 bases. Germline V gene lookup returns CDR1 KGHSH and CDR2 LQKENI. The CDR3 DNA is TGTGCCAGCTCACCCGGTCTAGCGGGGGGATACAATGAGCAGTTCTTC. It is translated as CASSPGLAGGYNEQFF.

This sequence joins TRBV6-5 and TRBJ1-1; D remains unclear. This CDR3 has 11 residues. CDR1 is MNHEY and CDR2 is SVGAGI in the germline V gene. V was clipped by 5 bases and J by 11 bases, with 12 bases between them. Written as DNA, the CDR3 is TGTGCCAGCAGTCGAGACCGTGAGGCTTTCTTT. Protein sequence: CASSRDREAFF.

This clone showed up just a few times. This chain uses TRBV2 with TRBJ2-2; D perhaps matches TRBD1 (6 bases). The CDR3 is 15 amino acids. Germline V CDR1 and CDR2: SNHLY, FYNNEI. V lost 2 bases, J lost 1 base, and 8 bases lay in between. CDR3 nucleotide sequence: TGTGCCAGCAGTGAATCGGGACAGAACACCGGGGAGCTGTTTTTT. Protein product: CASSESGQNTGELFF.

This chain uses TRBV7-9 with TRBJ2-2; D not certain. Looked up from germline, CDR1 is SEHNR and CDR2 is FQNEAQ (reference sequence). The ends were cut back, 0 bases at V and 3 bases at J, with 2 bases in the middle. This CDR3 comprises 13 residues. The CDR3 DNA sequence: TGTGCCAGCAGCTTAGCTCACACCGGGGAGCTGTTTTTT. It encodes CASSLAHTGELFF.

Note on this clone: The sample contains more than one DNA sequence encoding this CDR3. This chain links TRBV18 with TRBJ2-3, with TRBD1 as a possible D gene (5 bases). V was cut by 1 base and J by 0 bases, with 8 bases left in between. Germline CDR1 reads KGHSH; CDR2 reads LQKENI. The CDR3 runs 15 residues. CDR3 sequence (DNA): TGTGCCAGCTCACCACGGCAGGGTAGCACAGATACGCAGTATTTT. It specifies CASSPRQGSTDTQYF.

The rearrangement joins TRBV5-1 to TRBJ2-5; weak D call: TRBD1 (5 bases). Germline V gene sequence: CDR1 SGHRS, CDR2 YFSETQ. The CDR3 contains 14 residues. The V end was cut by 0 bases, the J end by 5 bases, with 11 bases between. The CDR3 reads CASSLGRAGETQYF. The CDR3 DNA is TGCGCCAGCAGCTTGGGCAGGGCCGGCGAGACCCAGTACTTC.

The chain links TRBV19 to TRBJ1-4; no clear D gene. From germline, CDR1 is LNHDA and CDR2 SQIVND (reference sequence). V was cut by 3 bases and J by 6 bases, with 8 bases left in between. The CDR3 has 13 amino acids. CDR3 residues: CASSMDRYEKLFF. DNA for the CDR3: TGTGCCAGTAGTATGGACCGTTATGAAAAACTGTTTTTT.

This chain connects TRBV5-1 to TRBJ1-3, with a weak D call TRBD1 (5 bases). Trimming stripped 0 bases from V and 2 bases from J, with 12 bases between. Per the germline V gene, CDR1 is SGHRS and CDR2 is YFSETQ. The CDR3 runs 16 residues. In nucleotides, the CDR3 is TGCGCCAGCAGCTTGGACCAGGGCGGGACTGGAAACACCATATATTTT. Encoded protein: CASSLDQGGTGNTIYF.

This chain connects TRBV10-2 to TRBJ1-2; D call uncertain. The V and J ends lost 4 bases and 8 bases respectively, with 11 bases between them. CDR3 length: 12 residues. CDR1 is WSHSY and CDR2 is SAAADI in the germline V gene. This chain's CDR3 is CASSVKDSGYTF. CDR3 sequence (DNA): TGCGCCAGCAGTGTTAAGGATAGCGGCTACACCTTC.

The chain is built from TRBV7-2 and TRBJ1-5, with unresolved D. V lost 5 bases to trimming and J lost 5 bases, with 13 bases between them. The CDR3 consists of 14 residues. CDR1 is SGHTA and CDR2 is FQGNSA in the germline V gene. CDR3 sequence: CASSPDGVDQPQHF. CDR3 in DNA: TGTGCCAGCAGCCCCGATGGGGTTGATCAGCCCCAGCATTTT. The whole variable domain, remainder taken from reference TRBV7-2 and TRBJ1-5, is GAGVSQSPSNKVTEKGKDVELRCDPISGHTALYWYRQSLGQGLEFLIYFQGNSAPDKSGLPSDRFSAERTGGSVSTLTIQRTQQEDSAVYLCASSPDGVDQPQHFGDGTRLSIL.

This chain uses TRBV9 with TRBJ1-1; 8 bases are shared with TRBD1. V dropped 2 bases and J dropped 0; count of bases not matched to a gene: 6. The CDR3 covers 16 residues. CDR1 SGDLS and CDR2 YYNGEE come from the germline V gene. In DNA form, the CDR3 reads TGTGCCAGCAGCGTTGGGACAGGCCTGATGAACACTGAAGCTTTCTTT. This sequence encodes CASSVGTGLMNTEAFF.

The chain couples TRBV19 to TRBJ2-1; no clear D. CDR1 and CDR2 (germline): LNHDA, SQIVND (reference sequence). Trimming removed 7 bases from V and 5 bases from J, with 18 bases in between. The CDR3 totals 15 residues. The CDR3 DNA sequence: TGTGCCAGTACCTCGGACCGTTCTTTCAACAATGAGCAGTTCTTC. This encodes CASTSDRSFNNEQFF.

This CDR3 is CASMGWAASGNTIYF. As DNA, the CDR3 is TGTGCCAGTATGGGATGGGCTGCTTCTGGAAACACCATATATTTT. V is TRBV19 and J is TRBJ1-3; no definite D call. CDR1 and CDR2 from the germline V gene are LNHDA and SQIVND (reference sequence). CDR3 length: 15 amino acids. Trimming shortened V by 7 bases and J by 1 base, and 14 bases separated the two germline ends.

This clone was counted a few times. V and J are TRBV11-1 and TRBJ2-3; 9 bases are shared with TRBD2. V was pared by 2 bases and J by 4 bases, with 13 bases of the junction left unmatched. This CDR3 is 18 amino acids long. Per germline, CDR1 SGHAT and CDR2 FQDESV (reference sequence). Here the CDR3 reads CASSLMSGTAGGADTQYF. In nucleotides, the CDR3 is TGTGCCAGCAGCTTAATGTCCGGGACTGCGGGGGGGGCAGATACGCAGTATTTT.

This clone was seen once. The V call is TRBV19, the J call TRBJ1-1; 8 bases are a match to TRBD1. The CDR3 extends over 15 amino acids. V lost 9 bases, J lost 0 bases, and 9 bases stayed unmatched. From germline, CDR1 is LNHDA and CDR2 SQIVND (reference sequence). CDR3 protein: CASQPQGAVNTEAFF. Written as DNA, the CDR3 is TGTGCCAGCCAACCCCAGGGGGCGGTGAACACTGAAGCTTTCTTT.